This entry is about one TCR beta chain. Its target is not known. These data come from a study of cytomegalovirus exposure and HLA in healthy donors. Study outcomes and limitations: Accounts indicate the classifier identified cytomegalovirus status with strong specificity and sensitivity. Exclusion applied to some V segments, including TRBV6-2 and TRBV6-3, as they were indistinguishable. In a later analysis, V- and J-gene trimming of beta chains associated with a DCLRE1C missense variant, replicated independently. Previously analyzed data showed that most TCR beta V segments were productive at a frequency of about 90% or about 30%.

The CDR3 has 17 amino acids. Germline V gene sequence: CDR1 SGDLS, CDR2 YYNGEE. Trimming shortened V by 5 bases and J by 3 bases, and 23 bases separated the two germline ends. Use of 60 Vbeta and 13 Jbeta primers characterized the PCR. Libraries were prepared by immunoSEQ multiplex PCR; TCRdb keeps only in-frame clonotypes and omits some of them. Seen in this sample are roughly 88,000 clones; the ten most common clones hold less than 20%. The receptor was isolated from a middle-aged man in good health and CMV-seropositive. The gene calls are TRBV9 and TRBJ2-5, with D possibly being TRBD2 (5 bases). Sequenced sample: PBMCs. CDR3 sequence: CASSESGTTMLEETQYF. The CDR3 DNA sequence: TGTGCCAGCAGTGAATCGGGAACCACCATGCTCGAAGAGACCCAGTACTTC. Based on the CDR3 plus reference TRBV9 and TRBJ2-5, the full variable domain is DSGVTQTPKHLITATGQRVTLRCSPRSGDLSVYWYQQSLDQGLQFLIQYYNGEERAKGNILERFSAQQFPDLHSELNLSSLELGDSALYFCASSESGTTMLEETQYFGPGTRLLVL.